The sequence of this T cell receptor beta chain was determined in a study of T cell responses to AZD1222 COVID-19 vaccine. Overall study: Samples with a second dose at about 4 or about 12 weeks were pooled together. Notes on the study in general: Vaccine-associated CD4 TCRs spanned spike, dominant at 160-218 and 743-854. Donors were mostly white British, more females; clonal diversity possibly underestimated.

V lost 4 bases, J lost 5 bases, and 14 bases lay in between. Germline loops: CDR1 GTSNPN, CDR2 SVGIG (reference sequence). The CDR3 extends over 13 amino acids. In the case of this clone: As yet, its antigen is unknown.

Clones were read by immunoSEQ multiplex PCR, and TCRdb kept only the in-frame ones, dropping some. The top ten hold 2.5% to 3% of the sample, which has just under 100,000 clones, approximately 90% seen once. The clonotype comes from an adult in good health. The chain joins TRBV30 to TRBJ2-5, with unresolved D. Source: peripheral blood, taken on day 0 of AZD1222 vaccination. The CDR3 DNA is TGTGCCTGGACCAACCCATACCGGGAGACCCAGTACTTC. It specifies CAWTNPYRETQYF.